This T cell receptor (beta chain) was recorded in a study of CD8 T cells in ankylosing spondylitis. Study findings and constraints: Blood of patients with ankylosing spondylitis appeared to be characterized by a TCR beta motif of eight highly homologous variants.

The trim removed 5 bases at V and 4 bases at J, leaving 5 bases unmatched. This CDR3 comprises 15 residues. CDR1 ENHRY and CDR2 SYGVKD come from the germline V gene. TCRdb passed the 5' RACE reads through MiXCR, listing each CDR3 protein once. The table includes about 800,000 distinct CDR3 sequences, around 11% detected once. This clonotype was observed a few times. The antigen is undetermined. The sequence was collected from a male donor with ankylosing spondylitis. The chain uses TRBV10-3 and TRBJ2-6, with 7 bases aligning to TRBD1. The sequenced material came from blood, either unsorted or a sorted T cell fraction (not recorded which). As DNA, the CDR3 is TGTGCCATCAGTCCTAGGGGGCTCGGGGCCAACGTCCTGACTTTC. Encoded protein: CAISPRGLGANVLTF.